Listed below are T cell receptor beta chains from one sample, sequenced in a study of shared clonotypes between healthy human individuals. TCRdb's copy holds only in-frame clones and misses some; the assay was immunoSEQ multiplex PCR. The sample yields roughly 1,000,000 clones, more than 75% seen once. The sample was memory CD4+ T cells from PBMCs. The receptors were sampled from a man aged 18 to 30 in good health. Some clones in this sample may be carry-over from other donors' samples. Both conserved end residues are part of each CDR3. The D gene is left open where the match is weak. A row's size may be missing; if present it is once, few, many or a size class.

TRBJ2-7	.	TRBV7-9	once	TGTGCCAGCAGCCAAGGTGGATTGGAGGGACGCTTTGGGCAGTACTTC	CASSQGGLEGRFGQYF
TRBJ1-6	.	TRBV6-5	.	TGTGCCAGCATCGACCACCTCGGTGCCCCCCTCCACTTT	CASIDHLGAPLHF
TRBJ2-7	TRBD2	TRBV28	.	TGTGCCAGCCGATTGTTGGGGCTGGGGGGGTACGAGCAGTACTTC	CASRLLGLGGYEQYF
TRBJ2-1	TRBD2	TRBV5-1	.	TGCGCCAGCAGTCGAGTGCAGCGGGAGTACAATGAGCAGTTCTTC	CASSRVQREYNEQFF
TRBJ1-1	TRBD1	TRBV9	.	TGTGCCAGCAGCGCCCGGGACAGGGCCACTGAAGCTTTCTTT	CASSARDRATEAFF
TRBJ2-5	.	TRBV7-3	once	TGTGCCAGCAGCCCCGCGGGGGAGACCCAGTACTTC	CASSPAGETQYF
TRBJ2-3	TRBD2	TRBV4-2	.	TGTGCCAGCAGCCCCGGGACTAGCGGGATAACAGATACGCAGTATTTT	CASSPGTSGITDTQYF
TRBJ2-7	TRBD2	TRBV7-2	.	TGTGCCAGCAGCCCCCCCGGGAGGGCCGGGGACGAGCAGTACTTC	CASSPPGRAGDEQYF
TRBJ1-1	.	TRBV7-2	.	TGTGCCAGCAGCTTAGAGGGGTTGGCTGAAGCTTTCTTT	CASSLEGLAEAFF
TRBJ2-7	TRBD2	TRBV29-1	few	TGCAGTGTAAGCCGACTAGCGGGAGACTACGAGCAGTACTTC	CSVSRLAGDYEQYF
TRBJ2-1	TRBD2	TRBV18	.	TGTGCCAGCTCACCACTTCTGGCGGTAGCGGGATCCAATGAGCAGTTCTTC	CASSPLLAVAGSNEQFF